The 30 T cell receptor beta chains below all came from one sample that was sequenced in a study of T-cell reconstitution after alpha-beta-depleted transplantation in children. The library targeted TCRbeta and was prepared with unique molecular identifiers. A single record per CDR3 protein comes from TCRdb applying MiXCR to the PCR reads. The sample includes about 980,000 distinct CDR3 sequences, about 29% of them seen just once. The sample here was PBMCs, mostly from graft donor cells, taken 360 days after TCRalphabeta/CD19-depleted stem cell transplant. The receptors here all came from a boy less than two years old who had a stem cell transplant for SCID, so the T cells may come from the graft donor.

The chain couples TRBV5-1 to TRBJ2-3, with 7 bases that match TRBD2. CDR3 size: 17 residues. J gave up 9 bases and V 3 bases, and 19 bases lay outside the gene matches. CDR1 SGHRS and CDR2 YFSETQ come from the germline V gene. CDR3 in amino acids: CASSSDFRGGGPPTQYF. The CDR3 coding sequence is TGCGCCAGCAGCTCCGATTTTCGTGGGGGGGGACCCCCGACGCAGTATTTT.

V is TRBV5-5 and J is TRBJ2-5; 10 bases agree with TRBD2. CDR3 length equals 18 residues. Trimming removed 1 base from V and 4 bases from J; junction bases left unmatched: 13. CDR1 is SGHKS, CDR2 YYEKEE, per germline (reference sequence). The CDR3 loop reads CASSLPIVSGGAPETQYF. The CDR3 nucleotides read TGTGCCAGCAGCTTGCCGATTGTGAGCGGGGGGGCCCCAGAGACCCAGTACTTC.

The CDR3 bases are TGTGCCAGCAGTTTTGGAACGGGACTACATAATGAAAAACTGTTTTTT. This sequence encodes CASSFGTGLHNEKLFF. The chain has TRBV7-2 and TRBJ1-4, with D perhaps matching TRBD1 (5 bases). Germline V CDR1 and CDR2: SGHTA, FQGNSA. V lost 6 bases, J lost 4 bases, and 18 bases lay in between. The CDR3 has 16 amino acids.

The rearrangement links TRBV7-2 to TRBJ2-1; TRBD1 or TRBD2 may be the D gene (5 bases each). The germline CDR1 and CDR2 sequences are SGHTA and FQGNSA. V lost 5 bases, J lost 7 bases, and 15 bases lay in between. This CDR3 has 14 residues. In DNA, the CDR3 is TGTGCCAGCAGCCTCAGAGGGGTAAGAAATGAGCAGTTCTTC. Protein: CASSLRGVRNEQFF.

The V gene is TRBV18, the J gene TRBJ1-2; D remains ambiguous. This CDR3 spans 14 amino acids. Germline V gene sequence: CDR1 KGHSH, CDR2 LQKENI. The V end lost 3 bases, the J end lost 3 bases, and 11 bases lay between the germline ends. DNA of the CDR3: TGTGCCAGCTCACCGGTAGGAGCAGACTATGGCTACACCTTC. It is translated as CASSPVGADYGYTF.

This clonotype was counted a few times. The chain uses TRBV27 and TRBJ2-1; D is unclear. The CDR3 spans 13 residues. Trimming removed 4 bases from V and 4 bases from J, with 8 bases in between. Germline assignment: CDR1 MNHEY and CDR2 SMNVEV (reference sequence). CDR3 DNA sequence: TGTGCCAGCAGTTGGGCCGGGTACAATGAGCAGTTCTTC. Translation gives CASSWAGYNEQFF.

In this sample, this clonotype turned up a few times. The J gene is TRBJ2-2, the V gene TRBV7-7; a possible D gene is TRBD2 (5 bases). Germline CDR1 and CDR2: SSHAT and FNYEAQ (reference sequence). The ends were cut back, 5 bases at V and 3 bases at J, with 16 bases in the middle. There are 16 residues in the CDR3. The CDR3 DNA sequence: TGTGCCAGCAGCCCATATCCCGGGGATTACACCGGGGAGCTGTTTTTT. Its translation is CASSPYPGDYTGELFF.

V usage is TRBV28 and J usage is TRBJ1-4; D might be TRBD1 (5 bases). CDR1 is MDHEN, CDR2 SYDVKM, per germline. The CDR3 is made up of 17 amino acids. Trimming took 3 bases from V and 3 from J, leaving 17 bases between them. CDR3 amino acids: CASSFPGPIRANEKLFF. The CDR3 coding sequence is TGTGCCAGCAGTTTCCCGGGACCCATCCGGGCTAATGAAAAACTGTTTTTT.

Ten or more counts support this clonotype. The J gene is TRBJ2-1, the V gene TRBV4-1; D is possibly TRBD1 or TRBD2 (5 bases each). The CDR3 extends over 16 amino acids. Germline V CDR1 and CDR2: MGHRA, YSYEKL. Trimming stripped 1 base from V and 6 bases from J, with 16 bases between. The CDR3 DNA follows: TGCGCCAGCAGCCAAGTGGGGGTTACTTCCAGCAATGAGCAGTTCTTC. Its protein product is CASSQVGVTSSNEQFF.

This clonotype was observed a few times. V is TRBV6-5 and J is TRBJ2-7, with a possible D match to TRBD1 (6 bases). From germline, CDR1 is MNHEY and CDR2 SVGAGI. The CDR3 spans 17 residues. V shed 5 bases and J shed 2 bases, with 22 bases lying between them. CDR3 sequence: CASSHWTVPPGAYEQYF. The CDR3 nucleotides are TGTGCCAGCAGTCACTGGACAGTGCCCCCCGGGGCCTACGAGCAGTACTTC.

There are a few counts of this clonotype. The rearrangement links TRBV6-2 or TRBV6-3 to TRBJ2-5; D is undetermined. Deletions cut 0 bases from V and 5 bases from J, with 7 bases between. CDR1 is MNHEY, CDR2 SVGEGT, per germline. The CDR3 spans 13 residues. The DNA for the CDR3 is TGTGCCAGCAGTTACTCGAGTTGGGAGACCCAGTACTTC. Translating it yields CASSYSSWETQYF.

The chain carries TRBV9 and TRBJ2-2; the match to TRBD1 covers 9 bases. Unmatched junction bases numbered 11, after V lost 4 bases and J lost 7 bases. The CDR3 covers 16 residues. Germline V gene data show CDR1 as SGDLS and CDR2 as YYNGEE. This CDR3 is CASSPRQGERYGELFF. In nucleotides, the CDR3 is TGTGCCAGCAGCCCTCGACAGGGGGAGAGATACGGGGAGCTGTTTTTT.

This clonotype was counted a few times. The gene calls are TRBV18 and TRBJ1-3, with TRBD1 matching 7 bases. Germline CDR1 KGHSH, CDR2 LQKENI. V gave up 2 bases and J gave up 3 bases; unmatched junction bases: 4. This CDR3 spans 15 amino acids. In DNA, the CDR3 is TGTGCCAGCTCACCAGAGGACAGGATTGGAAACACCATATATTTT. This sequence encodes CASSPEDRIGNTIYF.

The chain uses TRBV7-9 and TRBJ2-2; D may be TRBD2 (6 bases). Trimming cost V 5 bases and J 0 bases, with 16 bases left between them. This CDR3 is built from 17 residues. Germline-derived CDR1 and CDR2 are SEHNR and FQNEAQ (reference sequence). In nucleotides, the CDR3 is TGTGCCAGCAGCCCTGGGGGGAAATCTTCGAACACCGGGGAGCTGTTTTTT. The encoded protein is CASSPGGKSSNTGELFF.

The rearrangement joins TRBV30 to TRBJ2-7; 8 positions match TRBD1. The trim removed 2 bases at V and 2 bases at J, leaving 5 bases unmatched. The CDR3 has 14 amino acids. CDR1 is GTSNPN, CDR2 SVGIG, per germline (reference sequence). The CDR3 here is CAWSLRTGPYEQYF. The CDR3 DNA reads as TGTGCCTGGAGTCTTAGGACAGGGCCCTACGAGCAGTACTTC.

The J gene is TRBJ1-1, the V gene TRBV10-3, with 7 bases aligning to TRBD1. V was clipped by 10 bases and J by 0 bases; unmatched bases: 11. From germline, CDR1 is ENHRY and CDR2 SYGVKD. This CDR3 is 15 amino acids long. This CDR3 is CATSPGQSMNTEAFF. CDR3 in DNA: TGTGCCACATCTCCGGGACAGTCTATGAACACTGAAGCTTTCTTT.

This clonotype was seen only a few times. The genes are TRBV13 and TRBJ2-7; tentative D call: TRBD2 (6 bases). The CDR3 runs to 14 residues. The V gene lost 1 base and the J gene lost 4 bases, with 11 bases spanning the gap. Germline CDR1 is PRHDT and CDR2 is FYEKMQ (reference sequence). DNA of the CDR3: TGTGCCAGCAGCTTAGCCGGGCGGGGTTACGAGCAGTACTTC. Its protein is CASSLAGRGYEQYF. The full variable domain, its missing parts supplied by reference TRBV13 and TRBJ2-7, is AAGVIQSPRHLIKEKRETATLKCYPIPRHDTVYWYQQGPGQDPQFLISFYEKMQSDKGSIPDRFSAQQFSDYHSELNMSSLELGDSALYFCASSLAGRGYEQYFGPGTRLTVT.

In its sample, this clonotype was seen many times. The chain couples TRBV12-3 or TRBV12-4 to TRBJ1-3, with D perhaps TRBD1 (6 bases). Trimming removed 3 bases at V and 0 bases at J, with 6 bases between. The length of the CDR3 is 14 residues. CDR3 bases: TGTGCCAGCAGTTTCAGGGGCTCTGGAAACACCATATATTTT. Encoded protein: CASSFRGSGNTIYF.

This clonotype was recorded a few times. The V call is TRBV5-4, the J call TRBJ2-5, with D perhaps matching TRBD1 (6 bases). Trimming removed 4 bases at V and 0 bases at J, with 13 bases between. The CDR3 length is 15 residues. CDR1 is SGHNT and CDR2 is YYREEE in the germline V gene (reference sequence). CDR3 residues: CASSPGGRNQETQYF. In DNA form, the CDR3 reads TGTGCCAGCAGCCCTGGGGGCAGAAACCAAGAGACCCAGTACTTC.

In this sample, this clonotype turned up once. V is TRBV5-1 and J is TRBJ2-5, with a possible D match to TRBD2 (5 bases). The CDR3 totals 17 residues. The V gene's germline CDR1 is SGHRS and CDR2 YFSETQ. Between the trimmed V and J ends, which lost 0 bases and 1 base, there was a span of 16 bases. In nucleotides, the CDR3 is TGCGCCAGCAGCTTGGTACCACTAGGGCCCCGCCAAGAGACCCAGTACTTC. Its translation: CASSLVPLGPRQETQYF.

This clonotype turned up a few times. V usage is TRBV28 and J usage is TRBJ2-7; 10 bases match TRBD1. V lost 11 bases and J lost 5; bases outside the gene matches: 9. CDR3 size: 13 residues. The germline CDR1 and CDR2 sequences are MDHEN and SYDVKM. The CDR3 DNA reads TGTGCCTGCCAGGGACAGGGGTGGGACGAGCAGTACTTC. Translating it yields CACQGQGWDEQYF.

This clonotype was detected only a few times. This chain connects TRBV5-1 to TRBJ2-6, with unresolved D. The germline V gene encodes CDR1 SGHRS and CDR2 YFSETQ. The CDR3 has 18 residues. The V and J ends lost 1 base and 0 bases respectively, with 14 bases between them. CDR3 coding DNA: TGCGCCAGCAGCTTGATGGTCCTGTTAGGCTCTGGGGCCAACGTCCTGACTTTC. It translates to CASSLMVLLGSGANVLTF.

The chain links TRBV9 to TRBJ1-1, with D hard to call. Between the trimmed V and J ends, which lost 3 bases and 4 bases, there was a span of 13 bases. Germline-derived CDR1 and CDR2 are SGDLS and YYNGEE. The CDR3 sequence is 14 residues long. The CDR3 coding sequence is TGTGCCAGCAGCGCGCTTAGTGGAGGCACTGAAGCTTTCTTT. The encoded protein is CASSALSGGTEAFF.

The chain carries TRBV5-1 and TRBJ2-2; 10 bases match TRBD2. V shed 7 bases and J 3 bases; nucleotides not matched to a gene: 6. Germline assignment: CDR1 SGHRS and CDR2 YFSETQ. CDR3 length: 15 amino acids. The CDR3 nucleotides read TGCGCCAGCCGGATCGGGACTAGCGACACCGGGGAGCTGTTTTTT. Its protein product is CASRIGTSDTGELFF.

The J gene is TRBJ2-1, the V gene TRBV5-1; D unclear. This CDR3 contains 12 residues. In germline, CDR1 is SGHRS, CDR2 YFSETQ. V gave up 4 bases and J gave up 8 bases, with 10 bases separating them. CDR3 in DNA: TGCGCCAGCAGCATCCATCCACATGAGCAGTTCTTC. This codes for CASSIHPHEQFF.

The rearrangement links TRBV20-1 to TRBJ2-4; D is undetermined. Germline V gene lookup returns CDR1 DFQATT and CDR2 SNEGSKA (reference sequence). V lost 1 base and J lost 10, with 11 bases in between. CDR3 length: 12 amino acids. DNA of the CDR3: TGCAGTGCTAGAGCTCTCCCGGTAATTCAGTACTTC. As protein: CSARALPVIQYF.

J is TRBJ2-5 and V is TRBV7-2, with 7 bases that match TRBD2. In germline, CDR1 is SGHTA, CDR2 FQGNSA. The CDR3 is 14 amino acids. V gave up 4 bases and J gave up 1 base; unmatched junction bases: 3. DNA of the CDR3: TGTGCCAGCAGCTCCGGGGGGTTCCAAGAGACCCAGTACTTC. Its protein product is CASSSGGFQETQYF.

This sequence joins TRBV20-1 and TRBJ2-1; 8 nucleotides agree with TRBD1. Per germline, CDR1 DFQATT and CDR2 SNEGSKA (reference sequence). The CDR3 sequence is 14 residues long. The ends lost 3 bases at V and 2 bases at J; junction bases unmatched: 3. The CDR3 here is CSASRGPPYNEQFF. In DNA, the CDR3 is TGCAGTGCTAGCAGGGGGCCCCCCTACAATGAGCAGTTCTTC.

CDR3 protein: CASSTPQQGTDTQYF. The CDR3 bases are TGCGCCAGCAGCACCCCACAACAGGGTACGGATACGCAGTATTTT. This chain joins TRBV5-1 and TRBJ2-3; D might be TRBD1 (6 bases). The CDR3 has 15 residues. The germline V gene encodes CDR1 SGHRS and CDR2 YFSETQ. Trimming took off 4 bases at V and 6 bases at J, with 18 bases between the two ends.

This clonotype has a handful of counts. V gene TRBV7-2 combines with J gene TRBJ2-3; D could derive from TRBD1 or TRBD2 (5 bases each). This CDR3 has 14 amino acids. V was pared by 1 base and J by 8 bases, with 13 bases between. From germline, CDR1 is SGHTA and CDR2 FQGNSA. CDR3: CASSLESVGGTQYF. The CDR3 nucleotides read TGTGCCAGCAGCTTAGAATCGGTTGGGGGTACGCAGTATTTT.